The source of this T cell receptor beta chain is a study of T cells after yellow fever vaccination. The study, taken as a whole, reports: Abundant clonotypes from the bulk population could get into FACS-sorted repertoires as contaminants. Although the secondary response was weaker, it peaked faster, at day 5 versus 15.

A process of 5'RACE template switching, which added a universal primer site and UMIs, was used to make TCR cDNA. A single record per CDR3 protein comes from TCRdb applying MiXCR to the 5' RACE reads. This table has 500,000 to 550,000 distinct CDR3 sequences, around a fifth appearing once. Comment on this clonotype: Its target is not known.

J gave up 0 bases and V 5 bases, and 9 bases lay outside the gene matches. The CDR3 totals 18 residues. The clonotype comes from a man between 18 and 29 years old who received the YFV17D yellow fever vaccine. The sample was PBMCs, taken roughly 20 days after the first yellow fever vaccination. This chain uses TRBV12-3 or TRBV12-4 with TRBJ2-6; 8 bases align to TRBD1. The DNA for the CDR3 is TGTGCCAGCAGTCCCCGAACAGGGGGTGCCTCTGGGGCCAACGTCCTGACTTTC. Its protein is CASSPRTGGASGANVLTF.